These T cell receptor beta chains were read from a single sample in a study of CD8 T cells in ankylosing spondylitis. TCRdb re-called the 5' RACE reads with MiXCR, one entry per CDR3 protein. The table includes about 39,000 distinct CDR3 sequences, 3% detected once. The sequenced material came from blood, either unsorted or a sorted T cell fraction (not recorded which). The source of these receptors is a male donor with ankylosing spondylitis or in good health (not recorded which). The CDR3 runs from the conserved cysteine through the conserved F or W. D genes are given only for firm matches. Clone size reads once, few, many, or a class if the clone is expanded.

few,TRBJ2-1,TRBV9,TRBD1,CASSVGWDRGNEQFF,TGTGCCAGCAGCGTAGGGTGGGACAGGGGAAATGAGCAGTTCTTC
many,TRBJ2-3,TRBV9,-,CASSVGISTDTQYF,TGTGCCAGCAGCGTAGGCATTAGCACAGATACGCAGTATTTT
many,TRBJ2-5,TRBV9,TRBD2,CASSVESSGSYETQYF,TGTGCCAGCAGCGTAGAGTCTAGCGGGAGTTACGAGACCCAGTACTTC
many,TRBJ1-1,TRBV9,-,CASSREPGSATEAFF,TGTGCCAGCAGCCGAGAGCCGGGTTCGGCCACTGAAGCTTTCTTT
many,TRBJ1-5,TRBV9,TRBD1,CASSVGQGPSQPQHF,TGTGCCAGCAGCGTTGGACAGGGGCCCTCTCAGCCCCAGCATTTT
many,TRBJ2-2,TRBV9,-,CASSVEGRSSGELFF,TGTGCCAGCAGCGTAGAAGGCAGGTCGTCCGGGGAGCTGTTTTTT
many,TRBJ2-3,TRBV9,TRBD2,CASSVVGAGRTDTQYF,TGTGCCAGCAGCGTAGTCGGAGCGGGGCGCACAGATACGCAGTATTTT
many,TRBJ2-4,TRBV9,-,CASSVASGGIQYF,TGTGCCAGCAGCGTAGCCTCCGGGGGCATTCAGTACTTC
many,TRBJ2-2,TRBV9,-,CASMSSLNTGELFF,TGTGCCAGCATGAGCTCCTTGAACACCGGGGAGCTGTTTTTT
many,TRBJ2-1,TRBV9,-,CASSGDNEQFF,TGTGCCAGCAGCGGAGACAATGAGCAGTTCTTC
many,TRBJ2-2,TRBV9,-,CASSSGGVGTGELFF,TGTGCCAGCAGCTCAGGCGGGGTGGGCACCGGGGAGCTGTTTTTT
many,TRBJ1-1,TRBV9,-,CASSVASELSEAFF,TGTGCCAGCAGCGTAGCGTCAGAACTATCGGAAGCTTTCTTT
many,TRBJ2-5,TRBV9,TRBD1,CASSDGGTGVHETQYF,TGTGCCAGCAGCGACGGGGGGACAGGGGTTCACGAGACCCAGTACTTC
many,TRBJ2-3,TRBV9,-,CASSVAPLLGDTQYF,TGTGCCAGCAGCGTAGCCCCCCTTTTGGGGGATACGCAGTATTTT
many,TRBJ2-1,TRBV9,-,CASSVGQPSLGEQFF,TGTGCCAGCAGCGTAGGACAGCCATCCCTGGGGGAGCAGTTCTTC
many,TRBJ2-2,TRBV9,TRBD2,CASSVAQERGRNTGELFF,TGTGCCAGCAGCGTAGCCCAAGAGCGGGGGCGGAACACCGGGGAGCTGTTTTTT
many,TRBJ2-3,TRBV9,TRBD1,CASARTGDNTDTQYF,TGTGCCAGCGCCCGAACAGGGGATAACACAGATACGCAGTATTTT
medium-sized,TRBJ2-1,TRBV9,-,CASSVGSYNEQFF,TGTGCCAGCAGCGTAGGTTCCTACAATGAGCAGTTCTTC
many,TRBJ2-1,TRBV9,-,CASSVDRAAWNEQFF,TGTGCCAGCAGCGTAGATCGGGCTGCTTGGAATGAGCAGTTCTTC
many,TRBJ2-5,TRBV9,-,CASSVSDSQGGTQYF,TGTGCCAGCAGCGTTAGTGACTCCCAAGGAGGGACCCAGTACTTC
many,TRBJ2-3,TRBV9,-,CASSVESAGSGTDTQYF,TGTGCCAGCAGCGTAGAGTCGGCAGGGTCCGGGACAGATACGCAGTATTTT
many,TRBJ2-1,TRBV9,TRBD2,CASSFSGGAYNEQFF,TGTGCCAGCAGCTTTAGCGGGGGGGCCTACAATGAGCAGTTCTTC
many,TRBJ2-2,TRBV9,TRBD2,CASSASGVANTGELFF,TGTGCCAGCAGCGCCAGCGGGGTAGCGAACACCGGGGAGCTGTTTTTT
many,TRBJ2-5,TRBV9,TRBD1,CASSPRGGSGETQYF,TGTGCCAGCAGCCCCAGAGGGGGCTCGGGGGAGACCCAGTACTTC
many,TRBJ1-2,TRBV24-1,TRBD1,CATSSPDRVYGYTF,TGTGCCACCAGTTCCCCGGACAGGGTCTATGGCTACACCTTC
many,TRBJ2-2,TRBV9,TRBD1,CASSVGGGTGNTGELFF,TGTGCCAGCAGCGTAGGAGGCGGGACAGGGAACACCGGGGAGCTGTTTTTT
many,TRBJ2-4,TRBV9,TRBD2,CASSPRTSGGQNIQYF,TGTGCCAGCAGCCCGCGGACTAGCGGGGGTCAAAACATTCAGTACTTC
many,TRBJ2-5,TRBV9,TRBD1,CASSVTGRGETQYF,TGTGCCAGCAGCGTGACAGGGAGAGGAGAGACCCAGTACTTC
many,TRBJ1-2,TRBV9,-,CASSVDTEPGYTF,TGTGCCAGCAGCGTAGATACAGAGCCTGGCTACACCTTC